A single sample is the source of the 30 T cell receptor beta chains below, sequenced in a study of CD8 T cells in ankylosing spondylitis. TCRdb reanalysed the 5' RACE reads using MiXCR and keeps one entry per CDR3 protein. The sample includes 50,000 to 60,000 distinct CDR3 sequences, about 7% of them seen just once. The sequencing input was blood, either unsorted or a sorted T cell fraction (not recorded which). Source of these receptors: a female donor with ankylosing spondylitis or in good health (not recorded which).

This clonotype was seen many times. This chain connects TRBV7-1 to TRBJ2-4; D gene unclear. TRBV7-1 is given ORF status, its function remaining uncertain. CDR3 length equals 18 residues. Trimming pared 3 bases from V and 0 bases from J, leaving 18 bases between. The CDR3 DNA is TGTGCCAGCAGCTCGTCGGACCGAGTCCTTCTAGCCAAAAACATTCAGTACTTC. This sequence encodes CASSSSDRVLLAKNIQYF.

This clonotype was detected many times. The J gene is TRBJ1-1, the V gene TRBV5-1; tentatively, D is TRBD1 (5 bases). Trimming left V 4 bases short and J 4 bases short, with 8 bases between. The CDR3 covers 12 residues. From germline, CDR1 is SGHRS and CDR2 YFSETQ. CDR3: CASSQGRTEAFF. The CDR3 nucleotides read TGCGCCAGCAGCCAGGGACGCACTGAAGCTTTCTTT.

This clonotype was recorded once. The chain joins TRBV12-3 or TRBV12-4 to TRBJ1-1; D possibly corresponds to TRBD1 (6 bases). Trimming took off 1 base at V and 3 bases at J, with 15 bases between the two ends. The CDR3 has 16 residues. Written as DNA, the CDR3 is TGTGCCAGCAGTTTAGAACAGGGCGGTAGGTACACTGAAGCTTTCTTT. Protein product: CASSLEQGGRYTEAFF.

This clonotype was recorded at least ten times. The chain has TRBV6-5 and TRBJ2-5; a possible D gene is TRBD1 (5 bases). Trimming cost V 2 bases and J 3 bases, with 7 bases left between them. This CDR3 contains 13 residues. Germline V gene sequence: CDR1 MNHEY, CDR2 SVGAGI. CDR3 protein: CASSYIREETQYF. CDR3 in DNA: TGTGCCAGCAGTTACATCAGGGAAGAGACCCAGTACTTC.

The chain uses TRBV7-9 and TRBJ1-1, with D uncertain. This CDR3 comprises 14 residues. Trimming took 5 bases from V and 6 from J, leaving 16 bases between them. Germline CDR1 is SEHNR and CDR2 is FQNEAQ (reference sequence). The CDR3 protein is CASSTDAVMAEAFF. The CDR3 DNA reads as TGTGCCAGCAGCACGGACGCTGTAATGGCTGAAGCTTTCTTT.

This clonotype was counted many times. V usage is TRBV10-3 and J usage is TRBJ1-6; the D is unclear. This CDR3 spans 13 amino acids. Trimming took off 0 bases at V and 7 bases at J, with 4 bases between the two ends. The germline V gene encodes CDR1 ENHRY and CDR2 SYGVKD. CDR3 sequence: CAISESGNSPLHF. In DNA, the CDR3 is TGTGCCATCAGTGAGTCGGGGAATTCACCCCTCCACTTT.

This clonotype occurred many times. V gene TRBV7-2 combines with J gene TRBJ2-2; D is ambiguous. V lost 4 bases and J 4 bases, leaving 4 bases between the germline ends. This CDR3 has 12 amino acids. Germline CDR1 reads SGHTA; CDR2 reads FQGNSA. The CDR3 DNA sequence: TGTGCCAGCAGCTCCGCCACCGGGGAGCTGTTTTTT. As protein: CASSSATGELFF.

In this sample, this clonotype turned up many times. V is TRBV12-3 or TRBV12-4 and J is TRBJ1-1; the match to TRBD1 covers 8 bases. The CDR3 contains 16 residues. The ends lost 6 bases at V and 5 bases at J; junction bases unmatched: 14. This CDR3 reads CASSQLRQGRRTEAFF. DNA for the CDR3: TGTGCCAGCAGCCAACTCAGACAGGGGAGGAGGACTGAAGCTTTCTTT.

This clonotype was recorded many times. The chain links TRBV9 to TRBJ2-3, with 8 bases matching TRBD1. The V segment lost 0 bases and the J segment 1 base; nucleotides outside the gene matches: 7. This CDR3 comprises 17 residues. Germline CDR1 is SGDLS and CDR2 is YYNGEE. For the CDR3, the DNA is TGTGCCAGCAGCGTAGAGGGGGCAGGGGGCGGCACAGATACGCAGTATTTT. Protein: CASSVEGAGGGTDTQYF.

This clonotype was detected many times. The V call is TRBV29-1, the J call TRBJ2-5; D is undetermined. Trimming left V 3 bases short and J 7 bases short, with 15 bases between. CDR3 length equals 13 residues. Germline assignment: CDR1 SQVTM and CDR2 ANQGSEA. The CDR3 here is CSVDSGMSATQYF. The CDR3 nucleotides read TGCAGCGTTGATTCGGGTATGTCGGCGACCCAGTACTTC.

This clonotype was detected many times. The rearrangement uses TRBV12-3 or TRBV12-4 and TRBJ2-1, with TRBD1 identical over 8 bases. With V trimmed by 6 bases and J by 9 bases, 7 bases remained unmatched. This CDR3 has 13 amino acids. The CDR3 here is CASRGGQGAEQFF. For the CDR3, the DNA is TGTGCCAGCAGAGGAGGACAGGGAGCTGAGCAGTTCTTC.

This clonotype was seen ten or more times. DNA of the CDR3: TGCGCCAGCAGCTTGACCGGTCCCAGCTCCTACGAGCAGTACTTC. Its translation is CASSLTGPSSYEQYF. The V call is TRBV5-1, the J call TRBJ2-7, with no clear D. V was pared by 1 base and J by 0 bases, with 11 bases between. This CDR3 is 15 amino acids long. Per the germline V gene, CDR1 is SGHRS and CDR2 is YFSETQ.

This clonotype occurred many times. This rearrangement joins TRBV7-9 to TRBJ2-7; 10 positions agree with TRBD1. Germline trimming cut 4 bases from V and 3 bases from J; bases unmatched to any gene: 6. Germline V CDR1 and CDR2: SEHNR, FQNEAQ (reference sequence). The CDR3 sequence is 15 residues long. In DNA, the CDR3 is TGTGCCAGCAGCTCGGGGACAGGGGATATCTACGAGCAGTACTTC. This translates into CASSSGTGDIYEQYF.

The sample holds many counts of this clonotype. The rearrangement links TRBV19 to TRBJ1-5; D remains ambiguous. Germline values: CDR1 LNHDA, CDR2 SQIVND (reference sequence). Trimming removed 0 bases at V and 0 bases at J, with 12 bases between. The CDR3 loop spans 17 amino acids. CDR3 in amino acids: CASSIDLPFFSNQPQHF. The CDR3 DNA reads as TGTGCCAGTAGTATAGATCTTCCGTTTTTTAGCAATCAGCCCCAGCATTTT. Full variable domain (rest looked up from reference TRBV19 and TRBJ1-5): DGGITQSPKYLFRKEGQNVTLSCEQNLNHDAMYWYRQDPGQGLRLIYYSQIVNDFQKGDIAEGYSVSREKKESFPLTVTSAQKNPTAFYLCASSIDLPFFSNQPQHFGDGTRLSIL.

This rearrangement joins TRBV20-1 to TRBJ2-6, with 9 bases that match TRBD1. The CDR3 length is 16 residues. Per germline, CDR1 DFQATT and CDR2 SNEGSKA (reference sequence). V lost 5 bases and J lost 0; bases outside the gene matches: 5. The CDR3 sequence is CSAGTGLISGANVLTF. The DNA of the CDR3 is TGCAGTGCTGGGACAGGGTTAATCTCTGGGGCCAACGTCCTGACTTTC.

This clonotype was found many times. The V and J genes are TRBV7-2 and TRBJ2-7; either TRBD1 or TRBD2 may fit D (5 bases each). V lost 5 bases to trimming and J lost 2 bases, with 10 bases between them. Germline V CDR1 and CDR2: SGHTA, FQGNSA. CDR3 length: 13 residues. The CDR3 bases are TGTGCCAGCAGCCCCCCGGGGCCCTACGAGCAGTACTTC. This codes for CASSPPGPYEQYF.

This clonotype has ten or more counts. The rearrangement links TRBV5-1 to TRBJ2-1; TRBD1 agrees at 8 bases. The CDR3 is 15 residues long. V was pared by 0 bases and J by 7 bases, with 6 bases of the junction left unmatched. The germline gives CDR1 SGHRS, CDR2 YFSETQ. CDR3 sequence reads: CASSLAGQGGNEQFF. In DNA, the CDR3 is TGCGCCAGCAGCTTGGCCGGACAGGGAGGAAATGAGCAGTTCTTC.

Many counts were recorded for this clonotype. This chain joins TRBV7-3 and TRBJ2-1, with 7 positions matching TRBD2. The CDR3 totals 16 residues. The J segment lost 0 bases and the V segment lost 1 base, leaving 3 bases of the junction unmatched. Germline assignment: CDR1 SGHTA and CDR2 FQGTGA. For the CDR3, the DNA is TGTGCCAGCAGCTTAAGCGGGGGAAGCTCCTACAATGAGCAGTTCTTC. It yields the protein CASSLSGGSSYNEQFF.

This chain uses TRBV29-1 with TRBJ1-5; 9 bases map to TRBD1. There are 14 residues in the CDR3. After removal of 6 bases from V and 7 bases from J, the junction contained 10 bases not matched to a gene. Germline CDR1 SQVTM, CDR2 ANQGSEA. As DNA, the CDR3 is TGCAGCGTGGCTAAGGACAGGGGAGGCCAGCCCCAGCATTTT. This encodes CSVAKDRGGQPQHF.

The sample holds many counts of this clonotype. The chain employs TRBV6-1 and TRBJ2-5; 7 positions match TRBD1. The CDR3 contains 15 residues. Germline V gives CDR1 MNHNS, CDR2 SASEGT. The V segment lost 3 bases and the J segment 4 bases; nucleotides outside the gene matches: 8. The CDR3 bases are TGTGCCAGCAGTGATGGGACAGATCGTTCAGAGACCCAGTACTTC. Translating it yields CASSDGTDRSETQYF.

In this sample, this clonotype turned up many times. This rearrangement joins TRBV5-1 to TRBJ1-1; D possibly corresponds to TRBD1 (5 bases). The germline gives CDR1 SGHRS, CDR2 YFSETQ. This CDR3 region has 15 residues. Between the trimmed V and J ends, which lost 6 bases and 1 base, there was a span of 16 bases. The CDR3 coding sequence is TGCGCCAGCAAGCCCGGGGGGTTGGCGAACACTGAAGCTTTCTTT. It is translated as CASKPGGLANTEAFF.

This clonotype was seen repeatedly, ten times or more. The J gene is TRBJ1-5, the V gene TRBV18, with 8 bases aligning to TRBD1. Germline V gene data show CDR1 as KGHSH and CDR2 as LQKENI. The CDR3 has 16 amino acids. Trimming at V came to 3 bases and at J to 7 bases, leaving 11 bases not matched to a gene. CDR3 residues: CASSPQGAKGGQPQHF. CDR3 sequence (DNA): TGTGCCAGCTCACCCCAGGGGGCTAAAGGGGGACAGCCCCAGCATTTT.

This clonotype was counted ten times or more. This sequence joins TRBV2 and TRBJ2-4, with D perhaps TRBD1 (6 bases). V gave up 4 bases and J gave up 4 bases, with 20 bases separating them. The CDR3 loop spans 17 amino acids. CDR1 is SNHLY and CDR2 is FYNNEI in the germline V gene. The CDR3 sequence: CASSVHPTRGEKNIQYF. For the CDR3, the DNA is TGTGCCAGCAGTGTCCACCCTACCAGGGGCGAAAAAAACATTCAGTACTTC.

The genes are TRBV5-1 and TRBJ1-1; D uncertain. Germline CDR1 reads SGHRS; CDR2 reads YFSETQ. This CDR3 spans 15 amino acids. CDR3 DNA: TGCGGCAACAGTTTAGCTTCCCTGAGGAACACTGAAGCTTTCTTT. It yields the protein CGNSLASLRNTEAFF. The complete variable domain, with remaining parts taken from reference TRBV5-1 and TRBJ1-1, reads KAGVTQTPRYLIKTRGQQVTLSCSPISGHRSVSWYQQTPGQGLQFLFEYFSETQRNKGNFPGRFSGRQFSNSRSEMNVSTLELGDSALYLCGNSLASLRNTEAFFGQGTRLTVV.

This clonotype was seen at least ten times. The rearrangement uses TRBV5-1 and TRBJ2-2, with D possibly matching TRBD1 (6 bases). In germline, CDR1 is SGHRS, CDR2 YFSETQ. Trimming stripped 2 bases from V and 5 bases from J, with 10 bases between. The CDR3 is made up of 14 amino acids. CDR3 sequence: CASSFDRSTGELFF. The CDR3 DNA is TGCGCCAGCAGCTTTGACAGGTCAACCGGGGAGCTGTTTTTT.

The chain combines TRBV5-1 with TRBJ1-1, with D possibly TRBD1 on 5 matching bases. Germline assignment: CDR1 SGHRS and CDR2 YFSETQ. The CDR3 sequence is 15 residues long. Trimming stripped 6 bases from V and 3 bases from J, with 18 bases between. CDR3 sequence: CASTQQSSGHTEAFF. The CDR3 region has the DNA TGCGCCAGCACTCAGCAGAGTTCGGGGCACACTGAAGCTTTCTTT. Complete variable domain (other parts from reference TRBV5-1 and TRBJ1-1): KAGVTQTPRYLIKTRGQQVTLSCSPISGHRSVSWYQQTPGQGLQFLFEYFSETQRNKGNFPGRFSGRQFSNSRSEMNVSTLELGDSALYLCASTQQSSGHTEAFFGQGTRLTVV.

This clonotype was detected ten times or more. The chain's CDR3 is CASSFRTGSYYEQYF. The CDR3 DNA reads as TGTGCCAGCAGCTTTAGAACCGGGAGCTACTACGAGCAGTACTTC. The chain employs TRBV7-8 and TRBJ2-7; perhaps TRBD2 as D (6 bases). The V and J ends lost 3 bases and 3 bases respectively, with 15 bases between them. Germline V gene lookup returns CDR1 SGHVS and CDR2 FQNEAQ. CDR3 length: 15 residues.

This clonotype was seen ten or more times. The chain's CDR3 is CASSGALRNTEAFF. CDR3 DNA: TGCGCCAGCAGCGGGGCCCTCCGTAACACTGAAGCTTTCTTT. This sequence joins TRBV5-1 and TRBJ1-1, with TRBD1 as a possible D gene (5 bases). This CDR3 is built from 14 residues. V was shortened by 4 bases and J by 2 bases, with 12 bases between the two germline ends. The V gene's germline CDR1 is SGHRS and CDR2 YFSETQ.

This clonotype was seen at least ten times. This chain links TRBV11-3 with TRBJ1-5; D is undetermined. The CDR3 length is 15 residues. Trimming left V 0 bases short and J 2 bases short, with 8 bases between. The germline gives CDR1 SGHNT, CDR2 YENEEA. The CDR3 loop is CASSLDDMRNQPQHF. The CDR3, as DNA: TGTGCCAGCAGCTTAGATGATATGCGCAATCAGCCCCAGCATTTT.

About this clonotype itself: Being one base from a much bigger clone, this may be a read error. The CDR3 protein is CDSSPNFQGARLMNTEAFF. The CDR3 bases are TGTGACAGCTCACCTAACTTTCAGGGGGCTCGCCTCATGAACACTGAAGCTTTCTTT. The chain is built from TRBV18 and TRBJ1-1, with TRBD1 matching 8 bases. The CDR3 extends over 19 amino acids. CDR1 and CDR2 from the germline V gene are KGHSH and LQKENI.